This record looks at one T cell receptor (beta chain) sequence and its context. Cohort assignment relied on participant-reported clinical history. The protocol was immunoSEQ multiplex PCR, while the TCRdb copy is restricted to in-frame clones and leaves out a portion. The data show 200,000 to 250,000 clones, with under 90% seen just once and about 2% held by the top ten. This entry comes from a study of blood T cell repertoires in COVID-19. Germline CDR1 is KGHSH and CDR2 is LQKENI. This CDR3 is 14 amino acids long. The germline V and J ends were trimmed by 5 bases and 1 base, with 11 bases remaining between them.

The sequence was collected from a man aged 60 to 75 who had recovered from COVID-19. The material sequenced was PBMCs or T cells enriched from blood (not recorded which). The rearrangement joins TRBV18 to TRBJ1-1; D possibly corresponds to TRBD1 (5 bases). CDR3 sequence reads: CASSADRPNTEAFF. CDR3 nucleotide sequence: TGTGCCAGCTCAGCAGACAGACCGAACACTGAAGCTTTCTTT.